Following are 10 T cell receptor beta chains from one sample sequenced in a study of beta chain features in type 1 diabetes. General observations from the study: All four CD4+ subsets from Type 1 diabetes patients carried moderately but significantly shorter TCRB CDR3s.

The antigens these receptors bind are not known. Reverse transcribing all isolated RNA meant expressed TCRB transcripts were sequenced. Sequencing was performed with immunoSEQ multiplex PCR; in TCRdb, only in-frame clones are kept and a portion is missing. Here the sample spans 550,000 to 850,000 clones, 13% being singletons. Sequenced sample: naive CD4+ T cells from blood. The origin of the receptors is a young man with type 1 diabetes.

This clone showed up just a few times. In the same sample, other DNA sequences code for this CDR3. The rearrangement links TRBV7-9 to TRBJ2-3; D may be TRBD1 (5 bases). The CDR3 contains 13 residues. Between the trimmed V and J ends, which lost 8 bases and 3 bases, there was a span of 12 bases. The V gene's germline CDR1 is SEHNR and CDR2 FQNEAQ (reference sequence). The CDR3 loop is CASSGQGTDTQYF. As DNA, the CDR3 is TGTGCCAGCTCAGGGCAGGGAACAGATACGCAGTATTTT.

In its sample, this clone was seen a few times. The chain recombines TRBV28 with TRBJ1-1; the D gene is possibly TRBD1 (5 bases). Trimming removed 2 bases from V and 11 bases from J, with 9 bases in between. CDR1 and CDR2 (germline): MDHEN, SYDVKM. CDR3 size: 11 residues. The CDR3 region has the DNA TGTGCCAGCAGTTTAGGGACGAAGGCTTTCTTT. Translating gives CASSLGTKAFF.

This clone showed up just a few times. V gene TRBV7-9 combines with J gene TRBJ1-6; 7 bases align to TRBD1. The V segment lost 5 bases and the J segment 3 bases; nucleotides outside the gene matches: 7. CDR3 length: 16 amino acids. The germline V gene encodes CDR1 SEHNR and CDR2 FQNEAQ (reference sequence). The chain's CDR3 is CASSSNRGGYNSPLHF. DNA for the CDR3: TGTGCCAGCAGCAGCAACAGGGGAGGCTATAATTCACCCCTCCACTTT.

This chain links TRBV5-4 with TRBJ2-6, with D maybe TRBD2 (6 bases). With 3 bases removed from V and 2 bases from J, the gap between germline ends came to 15 bases. CDR1 and CDR2 (germline): SGHNT, YYREEE (reference sequence). The CDR3 runs 17 residues. This chain's CDR3 is CASSSVAGRPGANVLTF. The CDR3 DNA sequence: TGTGCCAGCAGCTCGGTGGCGGGAAGGCCTGGGGCCAACGTCCTGACTTTC.

The chain is built from TRBV5-6 and TRBJ2-7, with 7 bases aligning to TRBD1. Germline CDR1 SGHDT, CDR2 YYEEEE. This CDR3 is 12 amino acids long. J was trimmed by 6 bases and V by 4 bases; bases with no gene match: 4. CDR3 sequence: CASSGTGAEQYF. CDR3 nucleotides: TGTGCCAGCAGCGGCACAGGGGCCGAGCAGTACTTC.

This clone was counted a few times. The genes are TRBV21-1 and TRBJ1-6; no check of the table's D call, TRBD1, against the DNA was made. TRBV21-1 is given as a pseudogene. This CDR3 has 18 amino acids. The chain's CDR3 is CASSTPGTGGNFNSPLHF. CDR3 nucleotides: TGTGCCAGCAGCACACCTGGGACAGGGGGCAATTTTAATTCACCCCTCCACTTT.

This clone was seen many times. The sample carries other DNA sequences with the same CDR3. The chain has TRBV30 and TRBJ2-3; D not certain. The V gene's germline CDR1 is GTSNPN and CDR2 SVGIG (reference sequence). The CDR3 totals 11 residues. The V end lost 3 bases, the J end lost 5 bases, and 6 bases lay between the germline ends. The CDR3: CAWSLGDTQYF. In nucleotides, the CDR3 is TGTGCCTGGAGCCTAGGAGATACGCAGTATTTT.

Only a few counts were recorded for this clone. V usage is TRBV5-6 and J usage is TRBJ1-2, with 7 positions matching TRBD1. CDR3 size: 15 residues. Germline lookup yields CDR1 SGHDT and CDR2 YYEEEE. Trimming at V came to 4 bases and at J to 1 base, leaving 7 bases not matched to a gene. The CDR3 loop reads CASSALGQLNYGYTF. The CDR3 DNA reads TGTGCCAGCAGCGCGTTGGGACAGCTTAACTATGGCTACACCTTC.

The rearrangement uses TRBV27 and TRBJ2-5, with 9 nucleotides matching TRBD2. Looked up from germline, CDR1 is MNHEY and CDR2 is SMNVEV (reference sequence). This CDR3 is built from 15 residues. V shed 3 bases and J 5 bases; nucleotides not matched to a gene: 7. The CDR3 region has the DNA TGTGCCAGCAGTTTCGGCGGGGGGGCCGGTGAGACCCAGTACTTC. Amino acid sequence: CASSFGGGAGETQYF.

V usage is TRBV30 and J usage is TRBJ1-6; the D is unclear. The germline CDR1 and CDR2 sequences are GTSNPN and SVGIG (reference sequence). The ends were cut back, 2 bases at V and 4 bases at J, with 6 bases in the middle. The CDR3 is made up of 13 amino acids. CDR3 DNA sequence: TGTGCCTGGAGTCCAGCGTATAATTCACCCCTCCACTTT. Amino acids: CAWSPAYNSPLHF.